This T cell receptor (beta chain) was recovered during a study of blood T cell repertoires in COVID-19. The wider study: In each case, the material was cDNA or gDNA derived from T cells, B-cell-depleted T cells, or PBMCs.

In the original analysis: Amplification from reference gene primers served as the basis for estimated nucleated cell counts. The protocol was immunoSEQ multiplex PCR, while the TCRdb copy is restricted to in-frame clones and leaves out a portion. V, J and clone size are those of that table, while D and trimming were read from the DNA. Of 300,000 to 350,000 clones listed, 90% are singletons. The sequence was obtained from a woman aged 30 to 39 with COVID-19, enrolled during active disease. Sequences were obtained from peripheral blood.

The CDR3 DNA follows: TGTGCCAGCAGCTTCGACTGGGGAGTAGACTACACCTTC. Its translation is CASSFDWGVDYTF. The chain couples TRBV7-6 to TRBJ1-2; D not resolved. The CDR3 extends over 13 amino acids. Germline CDR1 SGHVS, CDR2 FNYEAQ. V lost 3 bases, J lost 10 bases, and 15 bases lay in between. Variable domain in full (rest from reference TRBV7-6 and TRBJ1-2): GAGVSQSPRYKVTKRGQDVALRCDPISGHVSLYWYRQALGQGPEFLTYFNYEAQQDKSGLPNDRFSAERPEGSISTLTIQRTEQRDSAMYRCASSFDWGVDYTFGSGTRLTVV.